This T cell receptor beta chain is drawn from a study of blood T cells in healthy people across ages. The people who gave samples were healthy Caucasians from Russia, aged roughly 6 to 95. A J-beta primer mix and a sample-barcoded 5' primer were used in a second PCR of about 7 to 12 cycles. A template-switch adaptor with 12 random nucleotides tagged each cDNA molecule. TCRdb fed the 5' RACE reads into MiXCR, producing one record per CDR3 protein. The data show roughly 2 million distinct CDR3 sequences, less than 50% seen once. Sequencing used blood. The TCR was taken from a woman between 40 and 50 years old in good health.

CDR3 nucleotide sequence: TGTGCCAGCAGCCAACCAAAACTAGCGCGAAAGGAGACCCAGTACTTC. Residues: CASSQPKLARKETQYF. The chain has TRBV3-1 and TRBJ2-5; TRBD2 matches 7 bases. Trimming removed 2 bases from V and 5 bases from J; junction bases left unmatched: 11. CDR1 and CDR2 from the germline V gene are LGHDT and YNNKEL (reference sequence). There are 16 residues in the CDR3.